The T cell receptor beta chain described here comes from a study of blood T cell repertoires in COVID-19. Looking at the study overall: Whether acute or convalescent, the COVID-19 samples came from the United States, Italy and Spain.

Original analysis: Cell counts per sample came from amplifying reference gene primers. Sequenced by immunoSEQ multiplex PCR; TCRdb stores in-frame clones only, minus some. Clone size and V and J calls were adopted from that table, with D and trimming inferred from the DNA. The table has about 270,000 clones, around 82% seen once. There are 15 residues in the CDR3. The table lists this clone with a few counts. The sample taken for sequencing was peripheral blood. This chain links TRBV21-1 with TRBJ1-1; the table's D call TRBD1 went unverified against the DNA. TRBV21-1 is marked as a pseudogene. This receptor was obtained from a woman aged 18-30 years with acute or convalescent COVID-19. The CDR3 bases are TGTGCCAGTAGCAGATCGGCAGGGGGGCGCACTGAAGCTTTCTTT. It translates to CASSRSAGGRTEAFF.